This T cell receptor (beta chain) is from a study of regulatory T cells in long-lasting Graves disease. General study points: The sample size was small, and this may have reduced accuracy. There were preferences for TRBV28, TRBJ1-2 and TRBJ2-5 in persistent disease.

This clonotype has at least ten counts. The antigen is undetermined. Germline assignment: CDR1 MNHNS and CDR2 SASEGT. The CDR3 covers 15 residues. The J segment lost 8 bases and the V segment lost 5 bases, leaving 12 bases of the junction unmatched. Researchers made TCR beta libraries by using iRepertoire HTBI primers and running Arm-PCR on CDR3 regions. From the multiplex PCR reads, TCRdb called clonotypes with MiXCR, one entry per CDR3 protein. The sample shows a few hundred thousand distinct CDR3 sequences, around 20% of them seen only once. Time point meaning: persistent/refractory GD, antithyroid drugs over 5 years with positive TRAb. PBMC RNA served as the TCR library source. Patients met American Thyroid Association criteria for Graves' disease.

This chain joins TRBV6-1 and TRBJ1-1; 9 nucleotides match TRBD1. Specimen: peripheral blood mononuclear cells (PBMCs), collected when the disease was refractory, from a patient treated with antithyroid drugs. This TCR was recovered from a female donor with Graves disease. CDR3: CASSIAGTGYSEAFF. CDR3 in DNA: TGTGCCAGCAGTATCGCCGGGACAGGGTATTCGGAAGCTTTCTTT.